This T cell receptor (beta chain) was sequenced during a study of blood T cells in healthy people across ages. General study findings and limits: Bulk PBMC profiling left naive and antigen-experienced comparisons inconclusive. In these data, TCR beta diversity tracked strongly with naive T cell percentage. Greater diversity and more naive CD4+ cells were seen in long-lived donors than in aged donors.

Trimming left V 4 bases short and J 8 bases short, with 14 bases between. Per germline, CDR1 SGHTA and CDR2 FQGNSA. This CDR3 contains 13 residues. This clonotype was observed a few times. What it binds is unknown. With a J-beta primer mix and a sample-barcoded 5' primer, a second PCR ran about 6 to 11 cycles. All samples yielded 2.5 million or more CDR3-containing paired-end reads. TCRdb re-derived calls from the 5' RACE reads in MiXCR, one entry per CDR3 protein. The sample lists around 870,000 distinct CDR3 sequences, around 30% occurring once. The chain links TRBV7-2 to TRBJ1-2, with D uncertain. This sequence originates from an elderly woman in good health. Source material: blood. This CDR3 is CASSSTADRGYTF. The DNA for the CDR3 is TGTGCCAGCAGCTCAACGGCGGATAGGGGCTACACCTTC.